At least ten counts were recorded for the clone carrying this TCR beta chain. As yet, its antigen is unknown. A library of TCRbeta sequences, prepared with unique molecular identifiers, was generated. TCRdb called the PCR reads again in MiXCR, with one record for every CDR3 protein. Altogether approximately 200,000 distinct CDR3 sequences are present, roughly 6.3% being singletons, with the ten largest covering 4.5% to 5.5%. This CDR3 comprises 15 residues. V shed 8 bases and J 5 bases; nucleotides not matched to a gene: 9. CDR1 is LNHNV, CDR2 YYDKDF, per germline (reference sequence). This record belongs to a study of T-cell reconstitution after alpha-beta-depleted transplantation in children. Study-level results: At around two months after transplant, the alpha-beta T cells were reportedly derived from several hundred expanded clones that came from non-depleted graft cells. Newly generated T cells supplied most T-cell counts and diversity one year post-transplant. After transplant, high TCRbeta diversity at day 60 in some patients arose from surviving recipient T cells and thymic progenitors.

This clonotype was obtained from a girl in the first two years of life with combined immunodeficiency, due to receive a stem cell transplant. Here the sequenced sample was PBMCs, taken before TCRalphabeta/CD19-depleted stem cell transplant. J is TRBJ2-3 and V is TRBV15; 11 nucleotides line up with TRBD1. CDR3 region: CATSMDRGLGDTQYF. The CDR3 region has the DNA TGTGCCACCTCGATGGACAGGGGGCTTGGAGATACGCAGTATTTT.